The clone carrying this TCR beta chain has a handful of counts. Each donor (without exception) was a healthy Caucasian. This record comes from a study of identical twins. Germline CDR1 MDHEN, CDR2 SYDVKM. The CDR3 totals 14 residues. Trimming stripped 8 bases from V and 2 bases from J, with 14 bases between. Template switching created a universal primer site, and the cDNA included unique molecular identifiers. TCRdb redid the calling of the 5' RACE reads with MiXCR, one entry per CDR3 protein. The data hold about 240,000 distinct CDR3 sequences, with 7.5% observed a single time. The data also belong to a second study, concerning yellow fever vaccine responses in identical twins. From that paper: Reports say the vaccine T cell response in twins looked partly convergent and partly personalized.

Sequenced material: CD8+ T cells sorted from blood. The rearrangement uses TRBV28 and TRBJ2-3; D tentatively fits TRBD1 or TRBD2 (5 bases each). The sequence came from a woman younger than 35 in good health. This CDR3 is CASRFGAATDTQYF. The DNA of the CDR3 is TGTGCCAGCCGGTTCGGGGCAGCCACAGATACGCAGTATTTT. The full variable domain, with the rest looked up from reference TRBV28 and TRBJ2-3, is DVKVTQSSRYLVKRTGEKVFLECVQDMDHENMFWYRQDPGLGLRLIYFSYDVKMKEKGDIPEGYSVSREKKERFSLILESASTNQTSMYLCASRFGAATDTQYFGPGTRLTVL.